This is a list of T cell receptor beta chains from one sample in a study of blood T cells in healthy people across ages. Each CDR3 protein is one row after TCRdb ran MiXCR on the 5' RACE reads. In the table there are more than 650,000 distinct CDR3 sequences, roughly 50% of which are singletons. Sequenced: blood. The receptors derive from a man older than 75 in good health. CDR3s include the opening cysteine and the closing phenylalanine or tryptophan. The D gene is left open where the match is weak. The size of a clone is reported for some rows only, either as once, few or many, or as a class for expanded clones.

CDR3,DNA,size,V,J,D
CASSSSGAQAGSPGGYTF,TGTGCCAGCAGCAGCTCGGGGGCGCAGGCAGGCTCACCGGGAGGCTACACCTTC,.,TRBV7-2,TRBJ1-2,.
CASKLFVRGNIQYF,TGTGCCAGCAAGTTATTTGTCCGAGGTAACATTCAGTACTTC,.,TRBV6-2/TRBV6-3,TRBJ2-4,.
CASSRWLAGGRTDTQYF,TGTGCCAGCAGCAGGTGGCTAGCGGGAGGGCGCACAGATACGCAGTATTTT,.,TRBV27,TRBJ2-3,TRBD2
CASSQEGGGSSALQYF,TGTGCCAGCAGCCAAGAGGGGGGGGGTTCGAGTGCTTTGCAGTACTTC,.,TRBV3-1,TRBJ2-7,TRBD2
CASSPRTSGYEQYF,TGTGCCAGCAGTCCCCGGACTAGCGGCTACGAGCAGTACTTC,many,TRBV27,TRBJ2-7,TRBD2
CSARDIGGGTPYEQYF,TGCAGTGCTAGAGATATCGGGGGAGGGACTCCCTACGAGCAGTACTTC,few,TRBV20-1,TRBJ2-7,TRBD2
CASRAGTEAFF,TGTGCCAGCAGGGCAGGAACTGAAGCTTTCTTT,.,TRBV2,TRBJ1-1,.
CASQTANEQFF,TGTGCCAGCCAGACAGCCAATGAGCAGTTCTTC,once,TRBV2,TRBJ2-1,.
CASSQVTRDSYPPLHF,TGTGCCAGCAGCCAGGTAACCCGGGACAGCTATCCACCCCTCCACTTT,.,TRBV3-1,TRBJ1-6,TRBD1
CASSEGARYEQYF,TGTGCCAGCTCCGAGGGGGCCAGATACGAGCAGTACTTC,.,TRBV13,TRBJ2-7,TRBD1
CASSSQRGSAKNIQYF,TGTGCCAGCAGTTCTCAAAGGGGGTCGGCCAAAAACATTCAGTACTTC,.,TRBV28,TRBJ2-4,.
CAISKGELTYEQYF,TGTGCCATCAGTAAAGGCGAGCTTACCTACGAGCAGTACTTC,.,TRBV10-3,TRBJ2-7,.
CASVAGTSRETQYF,TGCGCCAGCGTCGCGGGGACATCAAGAGAGACCCAGTACTTC,.,TRBV5-1,TRBJ2-5,.
CASSLGYGAYF,TGTGCCAGCAGTTTGGGGTACGGCGCGTATTTT,.,TRBV12-3/TRBV12-4,TRBJ2-3,.
CARRGSSGTNEQFF,TGTGCCAGAAGAGGATCTTCGGGCACGAATGAGCAGTTCTTC,.,TRBV21-1,TRBJ2-1,.
CASSLHGASEAYEQYF,TGTGCCAGCAGCCTGCATGGGGCTAGCGAAGCCTACGAGCAGTACTTC,few,TRBV9,TRBJ2-7,.
CASSVDPNNQPQHF,TGTGCCAGCAGCGTAGATCCAAACAATCAGCCCCAGCATTTT,.,TRBV9,TRBJ1-5,.
CASGRAGRKGDEQYF,TGCGCCAGCGGACGAGCGGGACGTAAGGGGGACGAGCAGTACTTC,.,TRBV7-2,TRBJ2-7,.
CSARDPGSDQFF,TGCAGTGCTAGAGACCCAGGGTCCGACCAGTTCTTC,.,TRBV20-1,TRBJ2-1,.
CASSGAGAGYNEQFF,TGTGCCAGCAGTGGAGCGGGGGCCGGTTACAATGAGCAGTTCTTC,.,TRBV6-1,TRBJ2-1,TRBD2
CASSYGGQGGNEQFF,TGTGCCAGCAGTTACGGGGGACAGGGGGGGAATGAGCAGTTCTTC,few,TRBV6-6,TRBJ2-1,TRBD1
CSLTRRDRDYNEQYF,TGCAGCCTCACCCGACGGGACAGGGACTACAATGAGCAGTACTTC,.,TRBV20-1,TRBJ2-5,TRBD1
CASPSDCTYEQYF,TGTGCCAGCCCCAGTGACTGTACCTACGAGCAGTACTTC,.,TRBV9,TRBJ2-7,.
CASSSGRRERAGELFF,TGCGCCAGCAGCTCGGGGAGGCGGGAAAGGGCCGGGGAGCTGTTTTTT,.,TRBV5-1,TRBJ2-2,.
CAWSVLHGYTF,TGTGCCTGGAGTGTACTTCATGGCTACACCTTC,few,TRBV30,TRBJ1-2,.
CASGYQPPDTQYF,TGTGCCAGCGGATACCAACCGCCAGATACGCAGTATTTT,few,TRBV2,TRBJ2-3,.
CASSHDRGPRGYTF,TGTGCCAGCAGCCACGATCGGGGGCCGCGAGGCTACACCTTC,.,TRBV7-2,TRBJ1-2,.
CSARDPRSNEKLFF,TGCAGTGCTAGAGATCCAAGGTCTAATGAAAAACTGTTTTTT,.,TRBV20-1,TRBJ1-4,.
CASSEASGRWETQYF,TGTGCCAGCAGTGAAGCTAGCGGGAGGTGGGAGACCCAGTACTTC,.,TRBV2,TRBJ2-5,TRBD2
CASSTDRGPETQYF,TGTGCCAGCAGCACGGACAGGGGGCCGGAGACCCAGTACTTC,.,TRBV7-9,TRBJ2-5,TRBD1
CASSSGDAWKSYEQYF,TGTGCCAGCAGTTCCGGGGACGCGTGGAAGAGCTACGAGCAGTACTTC,.,TRBV6-6,TRBJ2-7,.